A selection of T cell receptor beta chains follows, all from one sample in a study of blood T cells in healthy people across ages. One entry per CDR3 protein, called by TCRdb with MiXCR from the 5' RACE reads. This sample has about 1.7 million distinct CDR3 sequences; under 30% occur once, and the top ten carry roughly 8.2%. Sequencing input: blood. The receptors were sampled from a woman aged 30 to 39 in good health. Each CDR3 is given with its conserved first and last residue. The D gene is left open where the match is weak. The listing skips clone size in some rows; elsewhere it reads once, few, many or a size class.

cdr3_aa: CASSPPLSDGYTF
cdr3_nt: TGTGCCAGCAGCCCCCCCCTTAGTGACGGCTACACCTTC
d_call: -
v_call: TRBV7-2
j_call: TRBJ1-2
clone_size: -

cdr3_aa: CASGPNIGTLSTDTQYF
cdr3_nt: TGTGCCAGCGGACCTAACATAGGGACACTTAGCACAGATACGCAGTATTTT
d_call: -
v_call: TRBV5-5
j_call: TRBJ2-3
clone_size: few

cdr3_aa: CSARKNNEQFF
cdr3_nt: TGCAGTGCTAGAAAAAACAATGAGCAGTTCTTC
d_call: -
v_call: TRBV20-1
j_call: TRBJ2-1
clone_size: many

cdr3_aa: CASSQEWDTNQPQHF
cdr3_nt: TGTGCCAGCAGCCAAGAGTGGGACACAAATCAGCCCCAGCATTTT
d_call: -
v_call: TRBV3-1
j_call: TRBJ1-5
clone_size: -

cdr3_aa: CASSVAGSSGYELFF
cdr3_nt: TGTGCCAGCAGTGTCGCAGGCAGCTCGGGCTACGAACTGTTTTTT
d_call: -
v_call: TRBV6-1
j_call: TRBJ1-4
clone_size: few

cdr3_aa: CASIPTMIGHVDTDTQYF
cdr3_nt: TGTGCCAGCATCCCCACGATGATAGGACATGTAGACACAGATACGCAGTATTTT
d_call: -
v_call: TRBV7-2
j_call: TRBJ2-3
clone_size: once

cdr3_aa: CASSEMVSLLSSYEQYF
cdr3_nt: TGTGCCAGCAGTGAAATGGTCAGTCTTTTAAGCTCCTACGAGCAGTACTTC
d_call: -
v_call: TRBV6-1
j_call: TRBJ2-7
clone_size: many

cdr3_aa: CASTMAPTEAFF
cdr3_nt: TGTGCCAGCACTATGGCACCCACTGAAGCTTTCTTT
d_call: -
v_call: TRBV2
j_call: TRBJ1-1
clone_size: few

cdr3_aa: CASSDRGGYNEQFF
cdr3_nt: TGTGCCAGCAGTGACCGGGGGGGTTACAATGAGCAGTTCTTC
d_call: TRBD2
v_call: TRBV2
j_call: TRBJ2-1
clone_size: many

cdr3_aa: CSASSGVVQETQYF
cdr3_nt: TGCAGTGCTAGCTCCGGGGTAGTTCAAGAGACCCAGTACTTC
d_call: -
v_call: TRBV20-1
j_call: TRBJ2-5
clone_size: -

cdr3_aa: CASSSEVPTQYF
cdr3_nt: TGTGCCAGCAGCTCCGAGGTCCCTACCCAGTACTTC
d_call: -
v_call: TRBV7-2
j_call: TRBJ2-7
clone_size: -

cdr3_aa: CASSLWGAGQPQHF
cdr3_nt: TGTGCCAGCAGCTTATGGGGCGCGGGTCAGCCCCAGCATTTT
d_call: -
v_call: TRBV5-6
j_call: TRBJ1-5
clone_size: many

cdr3_aa: CASSSGTSETQYF
cdr3_nt: TGCGCCAGCAGCTCCGGGACTTCAGAGACCCAGTACTTC
d_call: -
v_call: TRBV4-3
j_call: TRBJ2-5
clone_size: many

cdr3_aa: CASITGLTEAFF
cdr3_nt: TGTGCCAGCATTACAGGGCTCACTGAAGCTTTCTTT
d_call: -
v_call: TRBV6-6
j_call: TRBJ1-1
clone_size: -

cdr3_aa: CSVGETGFSGDTQYF
cdr3_nt: TGCAGCGTCGGAGAGACAGGGTTTAGCGGAGATACGCAGTATTTT
d_call: -
v_call: TRBV29-1
j_call: TRBJ2-3
clone_size: -

cdr3_aa: CASSWPGQGYEQYF
cdr3_nt: TGTGCCAGCAGTTGGCCGGGACAGGGCTACGAGCAGTACTTC
d_call: TRBD1
v_call: TRBV6-6
j_call: TRBJ2-7
clone_size: many

cdr3_aa: CATSDSQGSPYEQYF
cdr3_nt: TGTGCCACCAGTGATTCACAGGGATCCCCCTACGAGCAGTACTTC
d_call: -
v_call: TRBV24-1
j_call: TRBJ2-7
clone_size: many

cdr3_aa: CASSQVGFGGYTF
cdr3_nt: TGTGCCAGCAGCCAAGTCGGGTTTGGAGGCTACACCTTC
d_call: -
v_call: TRBV3-1
j_call: TRBJ1-2
clone_size: -

cdr3_aa: CASSRPSGNNEQFF
cdr3_nt: TGTGCCAGCAGCAGACCGAGCGGAAACAATGAGCAGTTCTTC
d_call: -
v_call: TRBV5-6
j_call: TRBJ2-1
clone_size: -

cdr3_aa: CSALGIGRIRGYQETQYF
cdr3_nt: TGCAGTGCCCTGGGAATAGGGCGGATTCGGGGGTACCAAGAGACCCAGTACTTC
d_call: -
v_call: TRBV20-1
j_call: TRBJ2-5
clone_size: few